This is a list of T cell receptor beta chains from one sample in a study of T-cell reconstitution after alpha-beta-depleted transplantation in children. One entry per CDR3 protein, called by TCRdb with MiXCR from the PCR reads. The table has roughly 420,000 distinct CDR3 sequences, about 16% seen once; the top ten hold roughly 27%. Sequences were derived from PBMCs, mostly from graft donor cells, sampled 360 days after TCRalphabeta/CD19-depleted stem cell transplant. These receptors were collected from a boy under two years old who had a stem cell transplant for Wiskott-Aldrich syndrome, so the T cells may come from the graft donor. Both conserved end residues are part of each CDR3. Each record gives: clone size, J gene, D gene, V gene, CDR3 protein, CDR3 DNA. D genes are given only for firm matches. Size tells how often a clone was seen (once, few, many) or the class of an expanded clone, and some rows leave it out.

>few|TRBJ2-5|-|TRBV20-1
CSARDTGGRKEETQYF
TGCAGTGCTAGAGATACCGGGGGCCGCAAAGAAGAGACCCAGTACTTC
>many|TRBJ2-1|TRBD2|TRBV12-3/TRBV12-4
CASSFWGGYNEQFF
TGTGCCAGCAGTTTCTGGGGGGGATACAATGAGCAGTTCTTC
>-|TRBJ2-7|-|TRBV12-3/TRBV12-4
CASSFRRHRYEQYF
TGTGCCAGCAGTTTCCGCCGACACCGCTACGAGCAGTACTTC
>-|TRBJ2-5|TRBD2|TRBV6-5
CASSYSKSGGYQETQYF
TGTGCCAGCAGTTACTCGAAGAGCGGGGGGTACCAAGAGACCCAGTACTTC
>-|TRBJ2-5|TRBD1|TRBV3-1
CASSHGTGQETQYF
TGTGCCAGCAGCCATGGGACAGGCCAAGAGACCCAGTACTTC
>-|TRBJ2-1|-|TRBV6-1
CASRTMRSYNEQFF
TGTGCCAGCCGAACTATGCGGTCCTACAATGAGCAGTTCTTC
>-|TRBJ2-2|-|TRBV4-3
CASSQEARGRELFF
TGCGCCAGCAGCCAAGAAGCCAGGGGCCGGGAGCTGTTTTTT
>-|TRBJ2-4|-|TRBV15
CATSRDSWGLVAKNIQYF
TGTGCCACCAGCAGAGATTCTTGGGGACTTGTAGCCAAAAACATTCAGTACTTC
>few|TRBJ1-1|-|TRBV2
CASSGTLGNTEAFF
TGTGCCAGCAGCGGGACCTTGGGGAACACTGAAGCTTTCTTT
>-|TRBJ1-5|-|TRBV6-5
CASSYSGRGNQPQHF
TGTGCCAGCAGTTACTCGGGCAGGGGTAATCAGCCCCAGCATTTT
>-|TRBJ1-4|-|TRBV4-1
CASSHLNEKLFF
TGCGCCAGCAGCCATCTTAATGAAAAACTGTTTTTT
>few|TRBJ2-1|-|TRBV4-1
CASSQDPLRPNEQFF
TGCGCCAGCAGCCAAGATCCCTTACGTCCGAATGAGCAGTTCTTC
>few|TRBJ2-7|-|TRBV7-9
CASSSLGHEQYF
TGTGCCAGCAGTTCCCTAGGACACGAGCAGTACTTC
>-|TRBJ2-7|TRBD2|TRBV15
CATSSPLAGVPYKQYF
TGTGCCACCAGCAGTCCCCTAGCGGGAGTACCCTACAAGCAGTACTTC
>-|TRBJ1-6|-|TRBV15
CATSRDGGPNSPLHF
TGTGCCACCAGCAGAGATGGGGGCCCTAATTCACCCCTCCACTTT
>-|TRBJ2-1|TRBD2|TRBV28
CASSPTSGHISYNEQFF
TGTGCCAGCAGTCCTACTAGCGGCCATATCTCCTACAATGAGCAGTTCTTC
>few|TRBJ2-5|TRBD1|TRBV7-8
CASKQGQGGQETQYF
TGTGCCAGCAAACAAGGACAGGGTGGGCAAGAGACCCAGTACTTC
>few|TRBJ2-7|TRBD2|TRBV20-1
CSARDSGRADEQYF
TGCAGTGCTAGAGATAGCGGGAGGGCCGACGAGCAGTACTTC
>-|TRBJ2-7|TRBD1|TRBV12-3/TRBV12-4
CASSPTGYGEQYF
TGTGCCAGCAGCCCGACAGGGTACGGCGAGCAGTACTTC
>few|TRBJ1-6|-|TRBV12-3/TRBV12-4
CASSLGRVHGYNSPLHF
TGTGCCAGCAGTTTGGGTAGGGTCCATGGGTATAATTCACCCCTCCACTTT
>-|TRBJ2-1|-|TRBV10-1
CASSDVGTSYNEQFF
TGCGCCAGCAGTGATGTAGGGACCTCCTACAATGAGCAGTTCTTC
>-|TRBJ1-2|-|TRBV29-1
CSVDDGLNYGYTF
TGCAGCGTTGACGACGGATTGAACTATGGCTACACCTTC
>-|TRBJ2-3|TRBD2|TRBV7-2
CASSSKREGRTDTQYF
TGTGCCAGCAGCTCCAAGCGGGAGGGCCGAACAGATACGCAGTATTTT
>-|TRBJ1-3|-|TRBV15
CATSRDRGSGNTIYF
TGTGCCACCAGCAGAGATCGGGGGTCCGGAAACACCATATATTTT
>few|TRBJ2-3|-|TRBV4-1
CASSQLFADTQYF
TGCGCCAGCAGCCAACTTTTTGCAGATACGCAGTATTTT
>many|TRBJ2-7|-|TRBV12-3/TRBV12-4
CASSLQTGPHSEQYF
TGTGCCAGCAGTCTCCAGACAGGTCCCCACTCCGAGCAGTACTTC
>many|TRBJ1-4|TRBD1|TRBV4-1
CASSQGQGFNEKLFF
TGCGCCAGCAGCCAAGGACAGGGATTTAATGAAAAACTGTTTTTT
>-|TRBJ1-6|-|TRBV2
CASSAARTRHSPLHF
TGTGCCAGCAGCGCCGCGAGGACGCGACATTCACCCCTCCACTTT
>-|TRBJ2-1|TRBD1|TRBV29-1
CSVYKGANEQFF
TGCAGCGTTTACAAGGGGGCGAATGAGCAGTTCTTC
>-|TRBJ1-1|-|TRBV13
CASSLGPMEDEAFF
TGTGCCAGCAGCTTAGGCCCCATGGAGGATGAAGCTTTCTTT
>few|TRBJ2-7|-|TRBV20-1
CSAQTGSYEQYF
TGCAGTGCCCAAACAGGGTCCTACGAGCAGTACTTC
>few|TRBJ2-1|-|TRBV11-2
CASSLSLTGLSYNEQFF
TGTGCCAGCAGCTTAAGTTTGACGGGATTATCATACAATGAGCAGTTCTTC
>-|TRBJ2-4|-|TRBV5-1
CASSLGFKNIQYF
TGCGCCAGCAGCTTGGGCTTTAAAAACATTCAGTACTTC
>-|TRBJ2-1|-|TRBV18
CASSPVSWTPLFDEQFF
TGTGCCAGCTCACCTGTTTCGTGGACTCCCCTCTTCGATGAGCAGTTCTTC
>-|TRBJ1-1|-|TRBV10-3
CAISEYTEAFF
TGTGCCATCAGTGAATACACTGAAGCTTTCTTT
>-|TRBJ2-1|-|TRBV25-1
CASSESGPGHNEQFF
TGTGCCAGCAGTGAATCTGGTCCAGGCCACAATGAGCAGTTCTTC
>-|TRBJ2-7|-|TRBV7-9
CASSLAEGISYEQYF
TGTGCCAGCAGCTTAGCTGAGGGGATCTCGTACGAGCAGTACTTC
>few|TRBJ2-1|-|TRBV5-1
CASRDLLSYNEQFF
TGCGCCAGTAGGGACTTGCTCTCCTACAATGAGCAGTTCTTC
>few|TRBJ1-1|TRBD1|TRBV29-1
CSGGAGPGQGSTEAFF
TGCAGCGGCGGAGCAGGACCGGGACAGGGATCCACTGAAGCTTTCTTT
>few|TRBJ2-7|-|TRBV18
CASSPLRYEQYF
TGTGCCAGCTCACCTCTAAGATACGAGCAGTACTTC
>few|TRBJ2-3|-|TRBV4-2
CASSQGWREANTQYF
TGTGCCAGCAGCCAAGGTTGGCGGGAAGCGAATACGCAGTATTTT
>-|TRBJ2-1|-|TRBV11-2
CASSLGLGAYNEQFF
TGTGCCAGCAGCTTGGGGCTAGGGGCCTACAATGAGCAGTTCTTC
>-|TRBJ2-3|-|TRBV29-1
CSTAGPHTDTQYF
TGCAGCACAGCAGGGCCGCACACAGATACGCAGTATTTT
>-|TRBJ2-1|-|TRBV3-1
CAFSRRPSRGVLNNEQFF
TGTGCCTTCAGTAGAAGACCTTCCAGGGGTGTGTTGAACAATGAGCAGTTCTTC
>few|TRBJ1-3|-|TRBV5-1
CASSSVGNSGNTIYF
TGCGCCAGCAGCTCCGTCGGGAACTCTGGAAACACCATATATTTT
>-|TRBJ2-1|TRBD2|TRBV4-1
CASSQAMGLAVYNEQFF
TGCGCCAGCAGCCAAGCCATGGGACTAGCGGTCTACAATGAGCAGTTCTTC
>-|TRBJ2-1|-|TRBV30
CAWSPQGTEQFF
TGTGCCTGGAGTCCACAGGGCACTGAGCAGTTCTTC
>-|TRBJ2-1|-|TRBV4-2
CASSQVEGQGHNEQFF
TGTGCCAGCAGCCAAGTTGAGGGACAAGGGCACAATGAGCAGTTCTTC
>-|TRBJ2-2|-|TRBV24-1
CATSERGNTGELFF
TGTGCCACCAGTGAGAGGGGTAACACCGGGGAGCTGTTTTTT
>-|TRBJ1-1|-|TRBV12-3/TRBV12-4
CASSVYGGTEAFF
TGTGCCAGCAGTGTCTACGGAGGCACTGAAGCTTTCTTT
>few|TRBJ2-1|TRBD2|TRBV6-2/TRBV6-3
CASTRAGGFTEQFF
TGTGCCAGCACTAGAGCGGGGGGGTTTACTGAGCAGTTCTTC
>few|TRBJ2-7|-|TRBV15
CATSRDGGRFRDEQYF
TGTGCCACCAGCAGAGATGGGGGACGCTTTAGGGACGAGCAGTACTTC